The 25 T cell receptor beta chains listed next were all sequenced from one sample in a study of cytomegalovirus exposure and HLA in healthy donors. Primers for the PCR totalled 60 Vbeta and 13 Jbeta. Assay: immunoSEQ multiplex PCR; the TCRdb copy retains only in-frame clones and omits some. The table records 100,000 or so clones, 65% to 85% of them present only once. The sample consisted of PBMCs. The receptors here all came from a man aged 18-30 years in good health and CMV-seronegative.

The genes are TRBV9 and TRBJ2-7; a possible D gene is TRBD2 (5 bases). Trimming took off 4 bases at V and 0 bases at J, with 14 bases between the two ends. The germline V gene encodes CDR1 SGDLS and CDR2 YYNGEE. The CDR3 runs 15 residues. The CDR3 sequence is CASSPGVASSYEQYF. CDR3 DNA sequence: TGTGCCAGCAGCCCCGGGGTAGCGAGCTCCTACGAGCAGTACTTC.

The chain carries TRBV5-4 and TRBJ1-1, with 9 bases aligning to TRBD1. This CDR3 is built from 12 residues. V was clipped by 2 bases and J by 10 bases; unmatched bases: 3. Germline lookup yields CDR1 SGHNT and CDR2 YYREEE (reference sequence). DNA for the CDR3: TGTGCCAGCAGCTTCATGGACAGGGGAGCTTTCTTT. This encodes CASSFMDRGAFF.

This sequence joins TRBV7-3 and TRBJ2-2, with 12 bases identical to TRBD2. CDR3 length: 16 amino acids. The germline V gene has CDR1 SGHTA and CDR2 FQGTGA. After removal of 5 bases from V and 5 bases from J, the junction contained 6 bases not matched to a gene. DNA for the CDR3: TGTGCCAGCAGCCCGGGGGGACTAGCGGGTACCGGGGAGCTGTTTTTT. It is translated as CASSPGGLAGTGELFF.

The chain couples TRBV5-1 to TRBJ2-3, with TRBD2 matching over 10 bases. The CDR3 totals 16 residues. Germline V gene sequence: CDR1 SGHRS, CDR2 YFSETQ. With V trimmed by 3 bases and J by 2 bases, 6 bases remained unmatched. The CDR3: CASSYVSGRYTDTQYF. CDR3 in DNA: TGCGCCAGCAGCTACGTTAGCGGGAGGTACACAGATACGCAGTATTTT.

V and J are TRBV5-6 and TRBJ2-6; 8 bases are a match to TRBD1. The germline gives CDR1 SGHDT, CDR2 YYEEEE. With V trimmed by 6 bases and J by 2 bases, 16 bases remained unmatched. This CDR3 comprises 19 residues. This CDR3 is CASTPSAGTGDTGANVLTF. CDR3 in DNA: TGTGCCAGCACCCCTTCTGCGGGGACAGGTGATACTGGGGCCAACGTCCTGACTTTC.

The chain uses TRBV7-6 and TRBJ2-1; 7 bases fit TRBD2. The CDR3 length is 15 residues. The trim removed 1 base at V and 8 bases at J, leaving 8 bases unmatched. The germline V gene has CDR1 SGHVS and CDR2 FNYEAQ. The CDR3 reads CASSLGRSGVDEQFF. The CDR3 DNA sequence: TGTGCCAGCAGCTTAGGGCGAAGCGGGGTGGATGAGCAGTTCTTC.

This clone has more than one count but fewer than ten. The chain joins TRBV6-1 to TRBJ2-3; possibly TRBD1 for D (6 bases). Trimming removed 8 bases at V and 4 bases at J, with 16 bases between. Germline-derived CDR1 and CDR2 are MNHNS and SASEGT. This CDR3 has 14 residues. CDR3 DNA: TGTGCCAGCTATGAAGCGCAGGGGTCAGATACGCAGTATTTT. Its protein is CASYEAQGSDTQYF.

This chain joins TRBV29-1 and TRBJ1-3; unclear D gene. Germline-derived CDR1 and CDR2 are SQVTM and ANQGSEA. The CDR3 covers 13 residues. V was trimmed by 7 bases and J by 0 bases, leaving 10 bases between them. In DNA form, the CDR3 reads TGCAGCGGCACGGTGAGCTCTGGAAACACCATATATTTT. This sequence encodes CSGTVSSGNTIYF.

This rearrangement joins TRBV18 to TRBJ2-7; 8 nucleotides align to TRBD2. The germline V gene has CDR1 KGHSH and CDR2 LQKENI. After removal of 6 bases from V and 5 bases from J, the junction contained 18 bases not matched to a gene. The CDR3 spans 17 residues. The CDR3 DNA reads as TGTGCCAGCTCCCGGCAAGGTAGCGGGAATGGTGATAACGAGCAGTACTTC. Protein sequence: CASSRQGSGNGDNEQYF.

This chain connects TRBV5-6 to TRBJ1-1, with TRBD1 as a possible D gene (5 bases). The CDR3 has 16 amino acids. Germline loops: CDR1 SGHDT, CDR2 YYEEEE. Trimming stripped 2 bases from V and 5 bases from J, with 19 bases between. This CDR3 reads CASSFNSGPGNTEAFF. Written as DNA, the CDR3 is TGTGCCAGCAGCTTTAATTCTGGCCCAGGGAATACTGAAGCTTTCTTT.

The rearrangement uses TRBV6-1 and TRBJ1-1; D ambiguous. The CDR3 is 11 amino acids. Germline-derived CDR1 and CDR2 are MNHNS and SASEGT. V lost 6 bases and J lost 12, with 14 bases in between. The CDR3 loop is CASRGQTRTFF. DNA for the CDR3: TGTGCCAGCAGAGGCCAGACGAGGACTTTCTTT.

J is TRBJ2-2 and V is TRBV11-2; 10 bases are shared with TRBD2. CDR3 length: 16 amino acids. The germline CDR1 and CDR2 sequences are SGHAT and FQNNGV. V dropped 4 bases and J dropped 1; count of bases not matched to a gene: 3. CDR3: CASSSRTSGNTGELFF. In DNA form, the CDR3 reads TGTGCCAGCAGCTCACGGACTAGCGGGAACACCGGGGAGCTGTTTTTT.

This chain connects TRBV11-2 to TRBJ2-5, with 10 bases aligning to TRBD2. The CDR3 spans 16 residues. Germline V gives CDR1 SGHAT, CDR2 FQNNGV. With V trimmed by 7 bases and J by 4 bases, 12 bases remained unmatched. CDR3 region: CASNRPSGSRRETQYF. The CDR3 DNA reads as TGTGCCAGCAATAGACCTAGCGGGAGTCGTAGAGAGACCCAGTACTTC. The complete variable domain, with remaining parts taken from reference TRBV11-2 and TRBJ2-5, reads EAGVAQSPRYKIIEKRQSVAFWCNPISGHATLYWYQQILGQGPKLLIQFQNNGVVDDSQLPKDRFSAERLKGVDSTLKIQPAKLEDSAVYLCASNRPSGSRRETQYFGPGTRLLVL.

This chain joins TRBV4-3 and TRBJ2-7, with 8 nucleotides matching TRBD2. Unmatched junction bases numbered 3, after V lost 0 bases and J lost 2 bases. The length of the CDR3 is 15 residues. The germline V gene encodes CDR1 LGHNA and CDR2 YSLEER. CDR3 sequence (DNA): TGCGCCAGCAGCCAAGATACTAGCGGACCCTACGAGCAGTACTTC. Encoded protein: CASSQDTSGPYEQYF.

This clone was detected only once. The CDR3 DNA reads TGCGCCAGCAGAGGTTTGGCGGGAGGGCCTGGCGAGCAGTACTTC. Its protein product is CASRGLAGGPGEQYF. J is TRBJ2-7 and V is TRBV5-1; 9 nucleotides align to TRBD2. Germline V lookup: CDR1 SGHRS, CDR2 YFSETQ. Trimming cost V 5 bases and J 6 bases; bases outside gene matches: 12. This CDR3 contains 15 residues.

V usage is TRBV7-9 and J usage is TRBJ1-1, with 8 bases identical to TRBD1. Looked up from germline, CDR1 is SEHNR and CDR2 is FQNEAQ (reference sequence). V trimming: 5 bases; J trimming: 3 bases; junction bases outside the gene matches: 2. The CDR3 covers 13 residues. Here the CDR3 DNA reads TGTGCCAGCAGCGCGACAGGGGACACTGAAGCTTTCTTT. Its protein is CASSATGDTEAFF.

J is TRBJ2-7 and V is TRBV5-1; no clear D. Germline loops: CDR1 SGHRS, CDR2 YFSETQ. V was cut by 5 bases and J by 3 bases, with 15 bases left in between. The CDR3 runs 14 residues. The CDR3 protein is CASREYTDHYEQYF. CDR3 nucleotide sequence: TGCGCCAGCAGGGAGTACACGGATCACTACGAGCAGTACTTC.

This chain links TRBV27 with TRBJ2-7; a weak D match, TRBD1 (6 bases). CDR1 is MNHEY, CDR2 SMNVEV, per germline (reference sequence). The CDR3 sequence is 16 residues long. V lost 0 bases and J lost 1, with 13 bases in between. In DNA, the CDR3 is TGTGCCAGCAGTTTATCGAGGGGGACATCGTCCTACGAGCAGTACTTC. It specifies CASSLSRGTSSYEQYF.

The rearrangement links TRBV7-9 to TRBJ1-2, with 9 bases identical to TRBD1. The CDR3 is 14 residues long. The trim removed 6 bases at V and 11 bases at J, leaving 13 bases unmatched. Germline V gives CDR1 SEHNR, CDR2 FQNEAQ (reference sequence). CDR3 sequence (DNA): TGTGCCAGCAGTCCTCAGGACAGGGGTGGTGGGTACACCTTC. Translating it yields CASSPQDRGGGYTF.

A word on this clone: Relative to the germline gene, one junction end is altered; a read error may explain this. The V call is TRBV7-9, the J call TRBJ2-4; 7 nucleotides line up with TRBD1. CDR3 length equals 14 residues. Germline V gene sequence: CDR1 SEHNR, CDR2 FQNEAQ (reference sequence). The CDR3 coding sequence is TGTGCCAGCAGCGACGGGACAGCCATAAACATTCAGTACTTC. It yields the protein CASSDGTAINIQYF.

The J gene is TRBJ2-7, the V gene TRBV27; 7 nucleotides line up with TRBD2. Losses at the gene ends were 4 bases for V and 1 base for J; bases not matched to a gene: 7. The CDR3 is made up of 15 amino acids. Germline CDR1 and CDR2: MNHEY and SMNVEV (reference sequence). The CDR3: CASSYAVSGSYEQYF. The CDR3 DNA follows: TGTGCCAGCAGTTACGCGGTTAGCGGGTCCTACGAGCAGTACTTC.

DNA of the CDR3: TGTGCCAGTAGTATTCAAGGGGAGGGGGAGACCCAGTACTTC. Translated, it gives CASSIQGEGETQYF. The V gene is TRBV19, the J gene TRBJ2-5; 7 bases fit TRBD2. CDR1 is LNHDA and CDR2 is SQIVND in the germline V gene (reference sequence). The junction had 6 bases not matched to a gene; V was cut back by 3 bases and J by 5 bases. The CDR3 extends over 14 amino acids.

The chain recombines TRBV29-1 with TRBJ1-1; no firm D call. V was clipped by 6 bases and J by 0 bases, with 11 bases between them. This CDR3 has 13 amino acids. CDR1 SQVTM and CDR2 ANQGSEA come from the germline V gene. CDR3 sequence: CSVDWQMNTEAFF. Here the CDR3 DNA reads TGCAGCGTCGATTGGCAGATGAACACTGAAGCTTTCTTT.

V gene TRBV5-4 combines with J gene TRBJ2-3, with 7 nucleotides matching TRBD2. Germline CDR1 and CDR2: SGHNT and YYREEE (reference sequence). V was pared by 4 bases and J by 5 bases, with 4 bases of the junction left unmatched. The CDR3 length is 13 residues. The CDR3 reads CASSRTRGDTQYF. The CDR3 nucleotides are TGTGCCAGCAGCAGGACTAGAGGAGATACGCAGTATTTT.

The chain links TRBV6-5 to TRBJ2-7; 7 positions agree with TRBD1. The CDR3 is 15 residues long. V shed 5 bases and J 7 bases; nucleotides not matched to a gene: 14. Germline V lookup: CDR1 MNHEY, CDR2 SVGAGI. In nucleotides, the CDR3 is TGTGCCAGCAGTCAAAAGCCAAGGGGGCTGAGAGAGCAGTACTTC. Translating gives CASSQKPRGLREQYF.